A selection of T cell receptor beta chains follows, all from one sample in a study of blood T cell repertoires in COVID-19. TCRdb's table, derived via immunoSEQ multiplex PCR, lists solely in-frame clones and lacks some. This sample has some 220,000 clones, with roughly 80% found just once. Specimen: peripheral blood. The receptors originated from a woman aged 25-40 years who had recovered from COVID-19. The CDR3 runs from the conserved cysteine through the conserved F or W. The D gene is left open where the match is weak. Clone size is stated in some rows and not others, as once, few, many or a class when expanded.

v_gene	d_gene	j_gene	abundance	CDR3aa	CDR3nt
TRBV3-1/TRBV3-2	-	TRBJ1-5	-	CASSQAPNSNQPQHF	TGTGCCAGCAGCCAAGCCCCCAATAGCAATCAGCCCCAGCATTTT
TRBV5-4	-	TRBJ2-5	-	CASSLAGEGTQYF	TGTGCCAGCAGCTTGGCGGGGGAAGGGACCCAGTACTTC
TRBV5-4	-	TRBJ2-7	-	CASSDGPQGYYEQYF	TGTGCCAGCAGTGACGGCCCCCAGGGGTATTACGAGCAGTACTTC
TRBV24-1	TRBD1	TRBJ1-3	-	CATRGTGGRYGNTIYF	TGTGCCACCAGGGGGACAGGGGGCAGGTATGGAAACACCATATATTTT
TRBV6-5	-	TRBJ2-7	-	CASSYSTGHYEQYF	TGTGCCAGCAGTTACTCGACAGGTCACTACGAGCAGTACTTC
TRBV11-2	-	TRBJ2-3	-	CASSLDRTGTQYF	TGTGCCAGCAGCTTAGATCGTACGGGAACGCAGTATTTT
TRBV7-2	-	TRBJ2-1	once	CASSFGGEYNEQFF	TGTGCCAGCAGCTTCGGCGGGGAATACAATGAGCAGTTCTTC
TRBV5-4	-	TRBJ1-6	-	CASSLVGQGNSPLHF	TGTGCCAGCAGCCTGGTCGGGCAGGGGAATTCACCCCTCCACTTT
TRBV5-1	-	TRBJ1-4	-	CASSFYGTPGFNEKLFF	TGCGCCAGCAGCTTTTATGGGACACCAGGCTTTAATGAAAAACTGTTTTTT
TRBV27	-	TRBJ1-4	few	CASSSGARNEKLFF	TGTGCCAGCAGTTCAGGGGCGAGGAATGAAAAACTGTTTTTT
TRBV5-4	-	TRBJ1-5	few	CASSLDINQPQHF	TGTGCCAGCAGCTTGGACATAAATCAGCCCCAGCATTTT
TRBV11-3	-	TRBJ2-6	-	CASSNSGANVLTF	TGTGCCAGCTCAAATTCTGGGGCCAACGTCCTGACTTTC
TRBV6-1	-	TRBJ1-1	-	CASTGGRGTEAFF	TGTGCCAGCACCGGGGGACGAGGCACTGAAGCTTTCTTT
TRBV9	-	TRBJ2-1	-	CASSVASFDNEQFF	TGTGCCAGCAGCGTAGCCTCCTTCGACAATGAGCAGTTCTTC
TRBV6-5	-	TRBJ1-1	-	CASIREPITEAFF	TGTGCCAGCATCCGGGAGCCGATCACTGAAGCTTTCTTT
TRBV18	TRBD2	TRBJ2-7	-	CASSPPSLAGGGYEQYF	TGTGCCAGCTCACCACCGAGCCTAGCGGGAGGCGGTTACGAGCAGTACTTC
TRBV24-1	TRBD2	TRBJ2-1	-	CAILSSGNEQFF	TGTGCCATCCTCTCTAGCGGTAATGAGCAGTTCTTC
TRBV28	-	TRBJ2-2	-	CASSLNTAWTAGELFF	TGTGCCAGCAGTTTAAATACCGCTTGGACAGCAGGGGAGCTGTTTTTT
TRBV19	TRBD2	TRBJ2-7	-	CASSIGGRVYEQYF	TGTGCCAGTAGTATTGGAGGGAGGGTCTACGAGCAGTACTTC
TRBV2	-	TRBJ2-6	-	CASRTSGANVLTF	TGTGCCAGCAGAACATCCGGGGCCAACGTCCTGACTTTC
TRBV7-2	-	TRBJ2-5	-	CASKRGGQETQYF	TGTGCCAGCAAAAGGGGGGGGCAAGAGACCCAGTACTTC
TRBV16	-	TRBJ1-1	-	CASSQSRAGVNTEAFF	TGTGCCAGCAGCCAATCCCGAGCAGGGGTAAACACTGAAGCTTTCTTT
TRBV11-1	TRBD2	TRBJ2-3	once	CASSLEPAGVIGTQYF	TGTGCCAGCAGCTTAGAACCAGCGGGAGTAATAGGAACGCAGTATTTT
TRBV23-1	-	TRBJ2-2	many	CASSQFFTRTGELFF	TGCGCCAGCAGTCAATTTTTTACGAGAACCGGGGAGCTGTTTTTT
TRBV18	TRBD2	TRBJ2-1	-	CASSPGISGSGNEQFF	TGTGCCAGCTCACCAGGTATTAGCGGGAGCGGCAATGAGCAGTTCTTC
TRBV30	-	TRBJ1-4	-	CAWSVWRGNEKLFF	TGTGCCTGGAGTGTCTGGAGGGGAAATGAAAAACTGTTTTTT
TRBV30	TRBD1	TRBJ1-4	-	CAWSMTGWREKLFF	TGTGCCTGGAGTATGACAGGGTGGAGGGAAAAACTGTTTTTT
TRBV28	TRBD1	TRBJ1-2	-	CASSSTGAYGYTF	TGTGCCAGCAGCTCGACAGGGGCCTATGGCTACACCTTC